Presented here are 16 T cell receptor beta chains from one specimen sequenced in a study of shared clonotypes between healthy human individuals (dated by TCRdb to about 2020). To prepare the library, the immunoSEQ multiplex PCR assay was applied. Sourced from immuneACCESS, this table was stored by TCRdb with only in-frame sequences that have V and J called. A share of the clones is absent; for the studies checked, an unresolved V gene accounts for under half, and the remainder has no known explanation. Present in this sample are 2 million to 3 million clones, approximately 90% of which were seen just once. The ten top clones hold over 0.12% of the sample. What was sequenced was naive CD4+ T cells sorted from blood. In light of the paper, this sample's cell subset or site label describes: CD45RA+ positively selected. The receptors originated from a man between 18 and 29 years old in good health.

The chain is built from TRBV5-1 and TRBJ2-2; 11 nucleotides agree with TRBD1. This CDR3 spans 17 amino acids. V lost 2 bases and J lost 4; bases outside the gene matches: 7. Germline V gene lookup returns CDR1 SGHRS and CDR2 YFSETQ. The CDR3 reads CASSFGGQGARTGELFF. The CDR3 nucleotides are TGCGCCAGCAGCTTTGGCGGACAGGGGGCTCGCACCGGGGAGCTGTTTTTT.

The gene calls are TRBV4-1 and TRBJ2-7; 9 nucleotides align to TRBD2. The ends lost 0 bases at V and 2 bases at J; junction bases unmatched: 8. Looked up from germline, CDR1 is MGHRA and CDR2 is YSYEKL. The CDR3 sequence is 17 residues long. The CDR3 nucleotides read TGCGCCAGCAGCCAAGATCTAGTGGCTAGCGGGACCTACGAGCAGTACTTC. It translates to CASSQDLVASGTYEQYF.

The J gene is TRBJ2-5, the V gene TRBV10-3, with 7 bases that match TRBD1. With 10 bases clipped from V and 5 bases from J, the junction kept 10 bases outside the gene matches. The CDR3 is 13 amino acids. The germline CDR1 and CDR2 sequences are ENHRY and SYGVKD. CDR3 amino acids: CATAQGEYETQYF. The DNA for the CDR3 is TGTGCCACCGCCCAGGGGGAGTACGAGACCCAGTACTTC.

The rearrangement links TRBV6-5 to TRBJ1-1; a possible D gene is TRBD1 (5 bases). The V gene lost 5 bases and the J gene lost 7 bases, with 11 bases spanning the gap. Germline V gene lookup returns CDR1 MNHEY and CDR2 SVGAGI. The CDR3 consists of 12 residues. CDR3 sequence: CASSLRTFEAFF. In DNA, the CDR3 is TGTGCCAGCAGTCTCCGGACATTTGAAGCTTTCTTT.

To note about this clone: Other DNA sequences in the same sample also yield this CDR3. The V and J genes are TRBV9 and TRBJ2-3, with 12 bases aligning to TRBD2. J lost 1 base, V lost 3 bases, and 3 bases had no gene match. In germline, CDR1 is SGDLS, CDR2 YYNGEE. There are 16 residues in the CDR3. The CDR3 loop is CASSARTSGGTDTQYF. The CDR3 DNA is TGTGCCAGCAGCGCCAGGACTAGCGGGGGCACAGATACGCAGTATTTT.

The chain joins TRBV19 to TRBJ1-2; TRBD1 matches 7 bases. Per germline, CDR1 LNHDA and CDR2 SQIVND (reference sequence). Germline trimming cut 7 bases from V and 0 bases from J; bases unmatched to any gene: 11. The CDR3 runs to 16 residues. CDR3 loop: CASKSLQGKANYGYTF. The CDR3 DNA reads as TGTGCCAGTAAGTCATTACAGGGGAAAGCTAACTATGGCTACACCTTC.

The chain links TRBV30 to TRBJ2-5; D is unresolved. CDR3 length: 13 amino acids. Germline V lookup: CDR1 GTSNPN, CDR2 SVGIG (reference sequence). V lost 2 bases, J lost 1 base, and 8 bases lay in between. The CDR3 is CAWSQRAQETQYF. The CDR3 DNA is TGTGCCTGGAGTCAAAGGGCCCAAGAGACCCAGTACTTC.

The chain joins TRBV11-3 to TRBJ1-1; D not certain. Germline values: CDR1 SGHNT, CDR2 YENEEA. The CDR3 has 14 amino acids. Trimming took off 2 bases at V and 4 bases at J, with 11 bases between the two ends. The chain's CDR3 is CASSLHPKATEAFF. Here the CDR3 DNA reads TGTGCCAGCAGCTTACACCCCAAGGCCACTGAAGCTTTCTTT.

This chain links TRBV7-2 with TRBJ2-7; D call uncertain. Trimming pared 1 base from V and 8 bases from J, leaving 9 bases between. Germline V gene sequence: CDR1 SGHTA, CDR2 FQGNSA. The CDR3 consists of 12 residues. The CDR3 loop reads CASSLVGGKQYF. CDR3 DNA: TGTGCCAGCAGCTTAGTGGGCGGTAAGCAGTACTTC. Combining the CDR3 with reference TRBV7-2 and TRBJ2-7 gives the whole variable domain GAGVSQSPSNKVTEKGKDVELRCDPISGHTALYWYRQSLGQGLEFLIYFQGNSAPDKSGLPSDRFSAERTGGSVSTLTIQRTQQEDSAVYLCASSLVGGKQYFGPGTRLTVT.

V and J are TRBV19 and TRBJ1-1, with unresolved D. Germline V gene data show CDR1 as LNHDA and CDR2 as SQIVND (reference sequence). CDR3 size: 10 residues. V lost 5 bases, J lost 7 bases, and 5 bases lay in between. The chain's CDR3 is CASSAVEAFF. The CDR3 DNA reads as TGTGCCAGTAGTGCTGTTGAAGCTTTCTTT.

The rearrangement joins TRBV9 to TRBJ1-2; perhaps TRBD1 as D (6 bases). The germline V gene encodes CDR1 SGDLS and CDR2 YYNGEE. Deletions cut 3 bases from V and 1 base from J, with 13 bases between. The CDR3 is 15 amino acids. Here the CDR3 DNA reads TGTGCCAGCAGCGCCCGGGACACTTATAACTATGGCTACACCTTC. It translates to CASSARDTYNYGYTF.

The chain combines TRBV2 with TRBJ2-7; the match to TRBD2 covers 14 bases. From germline, CDR1 is SNHLY and CDR2 FYNNEI. This CDR3 region has 15 residues. The ends lost 6 bases at V and 1 base at J; junction bases unmatched: 2. In DNA, the CDR3 is TGTGCCAGCAGGGGACTAGCGGGAGTTTCCTACGAGCAGTACTTC. Protein: CASRGLAGVSYEQYF.

This clone was detected a few times. This sequence joins TRBV9 and TRBJ1-5; D is ambiguous. Germline V lookup: CDR1 SGDLS, CDR2 YYNGEE. CDR3 length equals 13 residues. The ends were cut back, 2 bases at V and 4 bases at J, with 7 bases in the middle. CDR3 nucleotides: TGTGCCAGCAGCGTGATCCCGAATCAGCCCCAGCATTTT. Translation gives CASSVIPNQPQHF. Full variable domain (outside the CDR3, taken from reference TRBV9 and TRBJ1-5): DSGVTQTPKHLITATGQRVTLRCSPRSGDLSVYWYQQSLDQGLQFLIQYYNGEERAKGNILERFSAQQFPDLHSELNLSSLELGDSALYFCASSVIPNQPQHFGDGTRLSIL.

The chain employs TRBV20-1 and TRBJ2-3; D may be TRBD1 or TRBD2 (5 bases each). The CDR3 has 10 residues. CDR1 and CDR2 from the germline V gene are DFQATT and SNEGSKA (reference sequence). The germline V and J ends were trimmed by 5 bases and 14 bases, with 14 bases remaining between them. CDR3 nucleotides: TGCAGTGCTGGCCCGGGGCCCACGTATTTT. Its translation: CSAGPGPTYF.

The chain is built from TRBV6-1 and TRBJ1-4, with no clear D. V dropped 5 bases and J dropped 4 bases, with 8 bases sitting between them. The CDR3 spans 13 residues. Germline CDR1 reads MNHNS; CDR2 reads SASEGT. DNA for the CDR3: TGTGCCAGCAGTCCCGGTCTTAATGAAAAACTGTTTTTT. Its translation: CASSPGLNEKLFF.

The CDR3, as DNA: TGTGCCATAAAAGGGACAGCAACTGAAGCTTTCTTT. This sequence encodes CAIKGTATEAFF. J is TRBJ1-1 and V is TRBV6-1, with TRBD1 identical over 7 bases. Germline trimming cut 10 bases from V and 5 bases from J; bases unmatched to any gene: 7. Germline V gives CDR1 MNHNS, CDR2 SASEGT. The length of the CDR3 is 12 residues.